The following is a T cell receptor (beta chain) sequence with its context. Its cognate antigen is unknown. CDR3 length: 15 amino acids. Trimming took 0 bases from V and 1 from J, leaving 7 bases between them. The germline V gene encodes CDR1 MNHEY and CDR2 SVGAGI. These data are taken from a study of T cell clonotyping in hematopoietic cell transplantation. General study findings and limits: Higher Inverse Simpson Index values in graft donor and pretransplant recipient predicted broader posttransplant TCR diversity. At the given depth, recipient repertoires were over 95% de novo clonotypes.

The repertoire was sequenced with immunoSEQ multiplex PCR; TCRdb's copy has only in-frame clones and lacks some. The repertoire holds 9,000 or so clones, over 75% seen once, with roughly 30% in the top ten. Material: PBMCs, obtained 180 days after allogeneic stem cell transplant. The chain employs TRBV6-5 and TRBJ2-1; D may be TRBD1 (6 bases). The receptor was isolated from a female patient in her 30s who had an allogeneic stem cell transplant, so the T cells may come from the graft donor. Some clones in this sample may be carry-over from other donors' samples. This chain's CDR3 is CASSYSGASYNEQFF. As DNA, the CDR3 is TGTGCCAGCAGTTACTCGGGGGCGTCCTACAATGAGCAGTTCTTC.